Each of the 4 T cell receptor beta chains below was sequenced from the same sample in a study of response to subunit inactivated influenza vaccine. In TCRdb, the RT-PCR reads were re-called with MiXCR into one record per CDR3 protein. This repertoire shows about half a million distinct CDR3 sequences, 10% to 11% found once; its top ten account for approximately 12%. The sample here was PBMCs from blood, taken more than 35 days after vaccination. The receptors originated from a man in his fifties or sixties who received an inactivated influenza vaccine.

The chain couples TRBV5-1 to TRBJ2-7, with 8 nucleotides matching TRBD1. V lost 6 bases to trimming and J lost 6 bases; unmatched junction nucleotides: 8. Per germline, CDR1 SGHRS and CDR2 YFSETQ. The CDR3 length is 13 residues. Here the CDR3 DNA reads TGCGCCAGCAAGGAACAGGGGGTGGGCGAGCAGTACTTC. Its protein product is CASKEQGVGEQYF.

V gene TRBV7-2 combines with J gene TRBJ2-5; TRBD1 matches 9 bases. The germline gives CDR1 SGHTA, CDR2 FQGNSA. The V gene end was trimmed by 5 bases and the J gene end by 5 bases; junction bases not matched to a gene: 3. This CDR3 is built from 13 residues. The CDR3 bases are TGTGCCAGCAGCCGGACAGGGGAGGAGACCCAGTACTTC. It encodes CASSRTGEETQYF.

This chain joins TRBV20-1 and TRBJ2-3; the D gene could be TRBD1 or TRBD2 (6 bases each). This CDR3 has 16 amino acids. The ends were cut back, 6 bases at V and 6 bases at J, with 25 bases in the middle. CDR1 is DFQATT, CDR2 SNEGSKA, per germline (reference sequence). CDR3 in amino acids: CSAQDVRGPSADTQYF. The CDR3 nucleotides read TGCAGTGCCCAGGATGTTCGGGGGCCAAGCGCGGATACGCAGTATTTT.

The sample holds many counts of this clonotype. The chain has TRBV20-1 and TRBJ2-5; 8 bases are a match to TRBD2. The CDR3 has 12 residues. From germline, CDR1 is DFQATT and CDR2 SNEGSKA (reference sequence). The ends lost 7 bases at V and 0 bases at J; junction bases unmatched: 1. The CDR3 loop reads CSVAGNQETQYF. The CDR3 bases are TGCAGTGTAGCGGGAAACCAAGAGACCCAGTACTTC.